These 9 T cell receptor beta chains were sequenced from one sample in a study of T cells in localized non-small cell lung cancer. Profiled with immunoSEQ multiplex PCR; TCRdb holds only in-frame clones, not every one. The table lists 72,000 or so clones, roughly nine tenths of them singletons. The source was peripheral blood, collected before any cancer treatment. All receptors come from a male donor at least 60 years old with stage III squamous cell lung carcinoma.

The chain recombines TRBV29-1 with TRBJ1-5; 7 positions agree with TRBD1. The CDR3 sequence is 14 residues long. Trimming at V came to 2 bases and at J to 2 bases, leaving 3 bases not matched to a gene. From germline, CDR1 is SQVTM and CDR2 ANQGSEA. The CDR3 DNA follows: TGCAGCGTTGAAATCGGGACAGGCAATCAGCCCCAGCATTTT. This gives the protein CSVEIGTGNQPQHF.

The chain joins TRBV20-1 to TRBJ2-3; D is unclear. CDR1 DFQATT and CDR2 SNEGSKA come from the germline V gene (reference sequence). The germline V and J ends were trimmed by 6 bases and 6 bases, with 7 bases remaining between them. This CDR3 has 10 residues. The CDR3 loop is CSATMDTQYF. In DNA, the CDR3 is TGCAGTGCAACTATGGATACGCAGTATTTT.

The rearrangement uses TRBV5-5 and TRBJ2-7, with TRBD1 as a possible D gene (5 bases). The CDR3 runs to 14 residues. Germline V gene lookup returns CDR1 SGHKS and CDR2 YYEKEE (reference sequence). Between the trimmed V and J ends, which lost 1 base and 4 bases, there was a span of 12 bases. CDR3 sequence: CASSLYQGRYEQYF. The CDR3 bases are TGTGCCAGCAGCTTGTACCAGGGAAGGTACGAGCAGTACTTC.

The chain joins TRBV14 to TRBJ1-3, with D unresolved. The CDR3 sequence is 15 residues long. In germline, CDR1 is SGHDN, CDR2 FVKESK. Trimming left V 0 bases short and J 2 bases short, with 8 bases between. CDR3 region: CASSQEARAGNTIYF. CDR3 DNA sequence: TGTGCCAGCAGCCAAGAAGCGCGAGCTGGAAACACCATATATTTT.

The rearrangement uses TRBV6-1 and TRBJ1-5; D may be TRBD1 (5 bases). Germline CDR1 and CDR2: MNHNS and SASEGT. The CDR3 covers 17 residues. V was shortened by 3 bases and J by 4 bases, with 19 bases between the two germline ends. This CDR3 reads CASSEGWGGSPNQPQHF. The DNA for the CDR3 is TGTGCCAGCAGTGAGGGATGGGGGGGGAGTCCAAATCAGCCCCAGCATTTT.

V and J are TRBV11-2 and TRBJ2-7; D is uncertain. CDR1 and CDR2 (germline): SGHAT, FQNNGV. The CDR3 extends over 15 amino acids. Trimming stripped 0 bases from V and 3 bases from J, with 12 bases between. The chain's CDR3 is CASSLDQNSLYEQYF. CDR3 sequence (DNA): TGTGCCAGCAGCTTAGATCAGAACAGTCTCTACGAGCAGTACTTC.

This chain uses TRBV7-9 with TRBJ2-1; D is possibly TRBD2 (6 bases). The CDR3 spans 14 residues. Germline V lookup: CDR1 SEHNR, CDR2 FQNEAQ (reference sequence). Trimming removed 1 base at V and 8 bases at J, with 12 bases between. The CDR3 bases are TGTGCCAGCAGCTTAGGTCTAGCGATCGATGAGCAGTTCTTC. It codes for CASSLGLAIDEQFF.

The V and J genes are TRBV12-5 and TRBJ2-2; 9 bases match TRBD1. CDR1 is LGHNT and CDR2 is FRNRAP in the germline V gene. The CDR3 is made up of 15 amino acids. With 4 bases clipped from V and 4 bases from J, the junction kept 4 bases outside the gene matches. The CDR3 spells CASGSGQGVTGELFF. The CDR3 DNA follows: TGTGCTAGTGGTTCGGGACAGGGAGTCACCGGGGAGCTGTTTTTT.

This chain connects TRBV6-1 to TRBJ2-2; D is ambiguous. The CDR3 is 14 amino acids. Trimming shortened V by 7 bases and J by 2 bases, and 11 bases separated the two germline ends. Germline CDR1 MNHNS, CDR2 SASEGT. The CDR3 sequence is CASNRGLNTGELFF. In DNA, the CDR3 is TGTGCCAGCAATCGTGGCCTTAACACCGGGGAGCTGTTTTTT.